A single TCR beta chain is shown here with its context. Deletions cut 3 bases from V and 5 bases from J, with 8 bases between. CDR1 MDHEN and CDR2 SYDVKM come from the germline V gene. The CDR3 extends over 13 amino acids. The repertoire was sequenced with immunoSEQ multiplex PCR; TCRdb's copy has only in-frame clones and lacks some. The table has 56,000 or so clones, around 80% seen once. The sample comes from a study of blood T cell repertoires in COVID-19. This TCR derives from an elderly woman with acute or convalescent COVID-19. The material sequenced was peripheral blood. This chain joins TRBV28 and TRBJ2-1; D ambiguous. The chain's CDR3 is CASSFFIDNEQFF. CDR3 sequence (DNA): TGTGCCAGCAGTTTCTTCATAGACAATGAGCAGTTCTTC.